This passage covers 10 T cell receptor beta chains from one sample sequenced in a study of spatial heterogeneity in lung cancer (dated by TCRdb to the late 2010s). General conclusions and limits of the study: The tumor nonsynonymous mutation count correlated with the number of expanded alpha and beta TCRs within the tumor.

Library preparation used 5' RACE. Sequencing used a NextSeq 500. The public sequencing data were trimmed at Q25 with fastp and processed into clonotypes with MiXCR by TCRdb, which kept only in-frame beta chains. Rows merge per CDR3 protein into single entries with the most common DNA and genes. Within this sample are 5,500 to 8,000 distinct CDR3 sequences, with roughly an eighth of them counted one time only. Of the sample, over 8% is held by the ten largest clones. Sample time point, as interpreted from the label and publication: sample taken at primary tumor resection. No antigen is known for these receptors. This specimen was lung tumor tissue, taken at surgery. These receptors all come from a male donor with early-stage non-small cell lung cancer.

By share, this clonotype ranks as medium-sized. The rearrangement links TRBV5-1 to TRBJ2-3; D may correspond to TRBD1 or TRBD2 (5 bases each). V was clipped by 4 bases and J by 5 bases, with 14 bases between them. CDR3 length: 14 amino acids. Germline CDR1 is SGHRS and CDR2 is YFSETQ. The CDR3 region has the DNA TGCGCCAGCAGCCCTTGGGGGATGATAGATACGCAGTATTTT. It specifies CASSPWGMIDTQYF.

The rearrangement joins TRBV14 to TRBJ1-1, with D uncertain. Germline-derived CDR1 and CDR2 are SGHDN and FVKESK. Trimming pared 1 base from V and 6 bases from J, leaving 15 bases between. There are 15 residues in the CDR3. CDR3 residues: CASSQARTAGAEAFF. DNA of the CDR3: TGTGCCAGCAGCCAAGCGAGGACTGCTGGCGCTGAAGCTTTCTTT. The full variable domain, with the rest looked up from reference TRBV14 and TRBJ1-1, is EAGVTQFPSHSVIEKGQTVTLRCDPISGHDNLYWYRRVMGKEIKFLLHFVKESKQDESGMPNNRFLAERTGGTYSTLKVQPAELEDSGVYFCASSQARTAGAEAFFGQGTRLTVV.

In this sample, this clonotype turned up many times. This chain uses TRBV2 with TRBJ1-6, with a tentative D call TRBD1 (5 bases). Trimming stripped 8 bases from V and 8 bases from J, with 22 bases between. Germline-derived CDR1 and CDR2 are SNHLY and FYNNEI. The CDR3 contains 16 residues. The CDR3 DNA reads as TGTGCCAGCGAAAGGCAAGGGGCTCTGAGGGATTCACCCCTCCACTTT. Residues: CASERQGALRDSPLHF. The variable domain in full, with the rest retrieved from reference TRBV2 and TRBJ1-6, is EPEVTQTPSHQVTQMGQEVILRCVPISNHLYFYWYRQILGQKVEFLVSFYNNEISEKSEIFDDQFSVERPDGSNFTLKIRSTKLEDSAMYFCASERQGALRDSPLHFGNGTRLTVT.

This chain connects TRBV6-2 or TRBV6-3 to TRBJ2-7, with D possibly TRBD2 on 5 matching bases. V gave up 6 bases and J gave up 3 bases, with 15 bases separating them. Per germline, CDR1 MNHEY and CDR2 SVGEGT. CDR3 length: 14 amino acids. The CDR3 region has the DNA TGTGCCAGCAGGCAATTACCCGGGATCTACGAGCAGTACTTC. Its translation is CASRQLPGIYEQYF.

The chain is built from TRBV7-9 and TRBJ2-2, with 7 bases identical to TRBD1. The CDR3 length is 15 residues. With V trimmed by 1 base and J by 5 bases, 4 bases remained unmatched. Germline V gene lookup returns CDR1 SEHNR and CDR2 FQNEAQ (reference sequence). The CDR3, as DNA: TGTGCCAGCAGCTTAGGAGGGGGCCGGACCGGGGAGCTGTTTTTT. Translation gives CASSLGGGRTGELFF.

There are a few counts of this clonotype. This sequence joins TRBV2 and TRBJ2-3, with 10 bases that match TRBD2. The ends lost 7 bases at V and 2 bases at J; junction bases unmatched: 6. Germline values: CDR1 SNHLY, CDR2 FYNNEI. CDR3 length: 15 residues. For the CDR3, the DNA is TGTGCCAGCAAGAGGACTAGCGGAAACACAGATACGCAGTATTTT. This translates into CASKRTSGNTDTQYF.

This clonotype was seen at least ten times. This chain uses TRBV12-5 with TRBJ2-7; D ambiguous. This CDR3 has 17 amino acids. Trimming stripped 5 bases from V and 0 bases from J, with 20 bases between. Germline V gene data show CDR1 as LGHNT and CDR2 as FRNRAP. The CDR3 DNA is TGTGCTAGTGGTCCACCTCCTACGGGCCCGAGCTCCTACGAGCAGTACTTC. Translating gives CASGPPPTGPSSYEQYF.

This clonotype counts as medium-sized (0.01 to 0.1%). This chain uses TRBV4-1 with TRBJ1-5, with D possibly matching TRBD1 (6 bases). The CDR3 consists of 19 residues. Germline V gene lookup returns CDR1 MGHRA and CDR2 YSYEKL. The germline V and J ends were trimmed by 0 bases and 3 bases, with 21 bases remaining between them. As DNA, the CDR3 is TGCGCCAGCAGCCAAGATTGGGCAGGGGATGTGGGGAACAATCAGCCCCAGCATTTT. It codes for CASSQDWAGDVGNNQPQHF.

This clonotype is medium-sized (0.01 to 0.1%) in the sample. J is TRBJ2-3 and V is TRBV20-1; 10 nucleotides line up with TRBD2. CDR1 is DFQATT, CDR2 SNEGSKA, per germline (reference sequence). The V segment lost 3 bases and the J segment 5 bases; nucleotides outside the gene matches: 5. CDR3 size: 14 residues. In DNA, the CDR3 is TGCAGTGCTAGGCAAGCGGGAGGGATAGATACGCAGTATTTT. Amino acid sequence: CSARQAGGIDTQYF.

This clonotype was seen ten or more times. The rearrangement uses TRBV13 and TRBJ2-2, with D unclear. Deletions cut 1 base from V and 6 bases from J, with 18 bases between. The CDR3 runs to 17 residues. Germline CDR1 is PRHDT and CDR2 is FYEKMQ (reference sequence). CDR3 region: CASSLVAGGNSAGELFF. Here the CDR3 DNA reads TGTGCCAGCAGCTTAGTGGCAGGTGGGAATTCCGCCGGGGAGCTGTTTTTT. The full variable domain, rest sourced from reference TRBV13 and TRBJ2-2, is AAGVIQSPRHLIKEKRETATLKCYPIPRHDTVYWYQQGPGQDPQFLISFYEKMQSDKGSIPDRFSAQQFSDYHSELNMSSLELGDSALYFCASSLVAGGNSAGELFFGEGSRLTVL.